Listed below are T cell receptor beta chains from one sample, sequenced in a study of Graves' ophthalmopathy and Graves' hyperthyroidism. One entry per CDR3 protein results from TCRdb running MiXCR on the multiplex PCR reads. Among 600,000 to 950,000 distinct CDR3 sequences, roughly 41% were seen once, and the ten largest hold approximately 46%. What was sequenced was peripheral blood. These receptors all come from an adult man with Graves' ophthalmopathy. CDR3s include the opening cysteine and the closing phenylalanine or tryptophan. The D gene is left open where the match is weak. Clone size is not always given. Where it is, it says once, few, many or a class for expanded clones.

d_call: -
j_call: TRBJ2-5
v_call: TRBV2
clone_size: -
cdr3_nt: TGTGCCAGCAGTGTCCAGAGCTCTCAAGAGACCCAGTACTTC
cdr3_aa: CASSVQSSQETQYF

d_call: -
j_call: TRBJ1-1
v_call: TRBV25-1
clone_size: few
cdr3_nt: TGTGCCAGCATCAGGACGGTGAACACTGAAGCTTTCTTT
cdr3_aa: CASIRTVNTEAFF

d_call: -
j_call: TRBJ2-7
v_call: TRBV7-9
clone_size: few
cdr3_nt: TGTGCCAGCAGCCAAGATCTTCCAGGCTCGGCCGAGCAGTACTTC
cdr3_aa: CASSQDLPGSAEQYF

d_call: -
j_call: TRBJ2-7
v_call: TRBV5-1
clone_size: -
cdr3_nt: TGCGCCAGCAGCCTAAAGAAAGTGGGACGGATGACCTACGAGCAGTACTTC
cdr3_aa: CASSLKKVGRMTYEQYF

d_call: -
j_call: TRBJ1-2
v_call: TRBV7-2
clone_size: -
cdr3_nt: TGTGCCAGCAGCTTAGCGCCTCAGAAGATGGGGGGCTACACCTTC
cdr3_aa: CASSLAPQKMGGYTF

d_call: -
j_call: TRBJ1-5
v_call: TRBV19
clone_size: -
cdr3_nt: TGTGCCAGTAGGCCCGGTGGGGGGCTCAATCAGCCCCAGCATTTT
cdr3_aa: CASRPGGGLNQPQHF

d_call: -
j_call: TRBJ2-5
v_call: TRBV29-1
clone_size: once
cdr3_nt: TGCAGCGTCTCCCTCAGCGTAGGCAGGGAAGAGACCCAGTACTTC
cdr3_aa: CSVSLSVGREETQYF

d_call: -
j_call: TRBJ2-2
v_call: TRBV9
clone_size: few
cdr3_nt: TGTGCCAGCAGCGTAGGGCAGGGGCTTAACACCGGGGAGCTGTTTTTT
cdr3_aa: CASSVGQGLNTGELFF

d_call: TRBD1
j_call: TRBJ1-6
v_call: TRBV20-1
clone_size: -
cdr3_nt: TGCAGTGCTAGTAGCTTTAAACAGGGGCGCAATTCACCCCTCCACTTT
cdr3_aa: CSASSFKQGRNSPLHF

d_call: TRBD2
j_call: TRBJ2-6
v_call: TRBV29-1
clone_size: -
cdr3_nt: TGCAGCGTTGATGGCGGGAGCTCCTACGTCCTGACTTTC
cdr3_aa: CSVDGGSSYVLTF

d_call: -
j_call: TRBJ1-4
v_call: TRBV6-5
clone_size: -
cdr3_nt: TGTGCCAGCAGTTACGAGGCCACGATCGGAAAACTGTTTTTT
cdr3_aa: CASSYEATIGKLFF

d_call: -
j_call: TRBJ1-4
v_call: TRBV7-2
clone_size: few
cdr3_nt: TGTGCCAGCAGCTTAGCGGTCGGGGGGCGAAGTGAAAAACTGTTTTTT
cdr3_aa: CASSLAVGGRSEKLFF

d_call: TRBD2
j_call: TRBJ2-5
v_call: TRBV7-8
clone_size: -
cdr3_nt: TGTGCCAGCAGCTTGGCCCGGGGAGCGGGGGAAAAGCGGGAGACCCAGTACTTC
cdr3_aa: CASSLARGAGEKRETQYF

d_call: -
j_call: TRBJ1-2
v_call: TRBV2
clone_size: -
cdr3_nt: TGTGCCAGCAGTCTAAGGGGAAATGGCTACACCTTC
cdr3_aa: CASSLRGNGYTF

d_call: -
j_call: TRBJ1-2
v_call: TRBV7-9
clone_size: many
cdr3_nt: TGTGCCAGCAGCTTAGAAGGAGGGACGGTCTATGGCTACACCTTC
cdr3_aa: CASSLEGGTVYGYTF

d_call: -
j_call: TRBJ2-7
v_call: TRBV7-9
clone_size: -
cdr3_nt: TGTGCCAGCAGCTTAGCTCTTCCGTTTGTGAGACCCTACAAGCAGTACTTC
cdr3_aa: CASSLALPFVRPYKQYF

d_call: -
j_call: TRBJ1-4
v_call: TRBV9
clone_size: once
cdr3_nt: TGTGCCAGCAGCGTAGAGGCCGTTAATGAAAAACTGTTTTTT
cdr3_aa: CASSVEAVNEKLFF

d_call: -
j_call: TRBJ1-2
v_call: TRBV11-1
clone_size: -
cdr3_nt: TGTGCCAGCAGCTTATCAGGGTCGGGCTACACCTTC
cdr3_aa: CASSLSGSGYTF

d_call: TRBD2
j_call: TRBJ2-2
v_call: TRBV2
clone_size: few
cdr3_nt: TGTGCCAGCAGTGGGGAGGGTTCTGGGGAGCTGTTTTTT
cdr3_aa: CASSGEGSGELFF

d_call: -
j_call: TRBJ1-1
v_call: TRBV19
clone_size: many
cdr3_nt: TGTGCCAGTACCCGGTGGGGCCTTGGGGACACTGAAGCTTTCTTT
cdr3_aa: CASTRWGLGDTEAFF

d_call: -
j_call: TRBJ2-7
v_call: TRBV2
clone_size: -
cdr3_nt: TGTGCCAGCAGTTATCTGGACTCCCACGAGCAGTACTTC
cdr3_aa: CASSYLDSHEQYF

d_call: -
j_call: TRBJ1-4
v_call: TRBV9
clone_size: few
cdr3_nt: TGTGCCAGCAGCAAATCAGGGGCAACTAATGAAAAACTGTTTTTT
cdr3_aa: CASSKSGATNEKLFF